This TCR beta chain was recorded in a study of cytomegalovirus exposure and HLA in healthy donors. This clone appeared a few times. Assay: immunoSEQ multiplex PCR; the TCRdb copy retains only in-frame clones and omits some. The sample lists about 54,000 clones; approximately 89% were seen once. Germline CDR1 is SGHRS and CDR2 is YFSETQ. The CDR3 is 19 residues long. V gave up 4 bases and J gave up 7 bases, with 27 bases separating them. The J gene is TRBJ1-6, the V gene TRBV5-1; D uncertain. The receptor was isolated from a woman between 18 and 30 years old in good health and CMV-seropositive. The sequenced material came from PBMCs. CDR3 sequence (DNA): TGCGCCAGCAGCCCAATACCGCTCCGGCGGGGTTTTGGGAATTCACCCCTCCACTTT. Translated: CASSPIPLRRGFGNSPLHF.